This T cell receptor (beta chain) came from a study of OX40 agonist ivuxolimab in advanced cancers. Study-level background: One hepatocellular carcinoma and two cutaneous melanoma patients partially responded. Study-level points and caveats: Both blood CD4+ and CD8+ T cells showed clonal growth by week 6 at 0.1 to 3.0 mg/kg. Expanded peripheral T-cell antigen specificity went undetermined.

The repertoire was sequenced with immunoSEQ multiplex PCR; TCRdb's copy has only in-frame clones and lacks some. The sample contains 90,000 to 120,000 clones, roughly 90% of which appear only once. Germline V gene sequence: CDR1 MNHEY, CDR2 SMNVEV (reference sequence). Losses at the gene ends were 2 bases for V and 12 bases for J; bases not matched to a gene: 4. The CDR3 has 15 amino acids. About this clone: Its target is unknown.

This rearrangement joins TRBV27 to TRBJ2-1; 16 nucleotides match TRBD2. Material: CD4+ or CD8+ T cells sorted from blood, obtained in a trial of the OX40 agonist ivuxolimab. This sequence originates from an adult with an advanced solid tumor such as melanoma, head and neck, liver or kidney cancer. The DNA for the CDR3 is TGTGCCAGCAGTTTAATGGGACTAGCGGGAGGGGTGCAGTTCTTC. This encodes CASSLMGLAGGVQFF.